This T cell receptor beta chain appears in the sequencing data of a study of T cell responses to AZD1222 COVID-19 vaccine. Between the trimmed V and J ends, which lost 3 bases and 1 base, there was a span of 9 bases. The CDR3 loop spans 14 amino acids. Germline V gene data show CDR1 as SGDLS and CDR2 as YYNGEE. The repertoire was sequenced with immunoSEQ multiplex PCR; TCRdb's copy has only in-frame clones and lacks some. The sample has 15,000 to 20,000 clones, roughly 91% seen once. This TCR was sampled from an adult who received the AZD1222 COVID-19 vaccine. The sample was peripheral blood, taken 28 days after the second AZD1222 dose. V gene TRBV9 combines with J gene TRBJ2-3, with a tentative D call TRBD2 (6 bases). The chain's CDR3 is CASSAGLGTDTQYF. The CDR3 region has the DNA TGTGCCAGCAGCGCGGGACTCGGCACAGATACGCAGTATTTT.